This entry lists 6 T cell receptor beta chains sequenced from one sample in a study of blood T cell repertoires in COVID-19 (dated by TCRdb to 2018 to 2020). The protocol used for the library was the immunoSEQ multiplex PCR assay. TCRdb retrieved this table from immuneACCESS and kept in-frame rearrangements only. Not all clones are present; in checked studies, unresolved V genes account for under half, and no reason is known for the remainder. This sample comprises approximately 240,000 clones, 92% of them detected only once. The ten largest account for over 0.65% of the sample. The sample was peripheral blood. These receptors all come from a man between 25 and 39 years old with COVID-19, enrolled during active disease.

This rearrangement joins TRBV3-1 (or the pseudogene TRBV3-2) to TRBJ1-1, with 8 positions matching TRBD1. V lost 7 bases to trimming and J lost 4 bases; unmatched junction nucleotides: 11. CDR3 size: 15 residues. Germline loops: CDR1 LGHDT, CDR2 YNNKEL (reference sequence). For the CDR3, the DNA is TGTGCCAGCACCTCCAGGGGGCGAACCGTCACTGAAGCTTTCTTT. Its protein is CASTSRGRTVTEAFF.

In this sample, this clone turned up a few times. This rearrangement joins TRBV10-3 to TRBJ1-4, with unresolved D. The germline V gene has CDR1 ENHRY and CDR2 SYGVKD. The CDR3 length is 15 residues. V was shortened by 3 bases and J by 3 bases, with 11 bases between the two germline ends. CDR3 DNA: TGTGCCATCAGTGACCCTAGAGCGGCTAATGAAAAACTGTTTTTT. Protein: CAISDPRAANEKLFF.

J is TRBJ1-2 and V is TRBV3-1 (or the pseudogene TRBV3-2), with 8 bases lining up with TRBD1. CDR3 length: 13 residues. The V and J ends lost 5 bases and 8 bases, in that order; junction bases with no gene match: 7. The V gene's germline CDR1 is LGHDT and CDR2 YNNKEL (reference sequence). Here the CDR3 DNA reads TGTGCCAGCAGCTTTCAGGGGGCGGAAGGCTACACCTTC. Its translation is CASSFQGAEGYTF.

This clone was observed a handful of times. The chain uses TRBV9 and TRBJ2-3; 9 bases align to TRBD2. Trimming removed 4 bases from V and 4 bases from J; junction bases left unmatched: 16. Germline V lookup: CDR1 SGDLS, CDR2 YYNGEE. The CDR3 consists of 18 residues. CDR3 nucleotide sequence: TGTGCCAGCAGCTCCCGCCGGGGCGCGGGGGGGCCTTCAGATACGCAGTATTTT. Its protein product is CASSSRRGAGGPSDTQYF.

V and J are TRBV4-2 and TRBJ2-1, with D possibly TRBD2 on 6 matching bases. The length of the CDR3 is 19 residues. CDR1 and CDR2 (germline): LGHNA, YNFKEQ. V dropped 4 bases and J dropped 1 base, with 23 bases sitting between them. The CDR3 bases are TGTGCCAGCAGCCCCCACCTTGGGAGGACCGGGGATTCCTACAATGAGCAGTTCTTC. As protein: CASSPHLGRTGDSYNEQFF.

The CDR3 sequence is CASSPSDREAFF. The CDR3 nucleotides read TGCGCCAGCAGCCCCTCGGACAGGGAAGCTTTCTTT. This chain joins TRBV5-1 and TRBJ1-1; 7 nucleotides line up with TRBD1. The CDR3 contains 12 residues. Germline lookup yields CDR1 SGHRS and CDR2 YFSETQ. Losses at the gene ends were 4 bases for V and 8 bases for J; bases not matched to a gene: 5.